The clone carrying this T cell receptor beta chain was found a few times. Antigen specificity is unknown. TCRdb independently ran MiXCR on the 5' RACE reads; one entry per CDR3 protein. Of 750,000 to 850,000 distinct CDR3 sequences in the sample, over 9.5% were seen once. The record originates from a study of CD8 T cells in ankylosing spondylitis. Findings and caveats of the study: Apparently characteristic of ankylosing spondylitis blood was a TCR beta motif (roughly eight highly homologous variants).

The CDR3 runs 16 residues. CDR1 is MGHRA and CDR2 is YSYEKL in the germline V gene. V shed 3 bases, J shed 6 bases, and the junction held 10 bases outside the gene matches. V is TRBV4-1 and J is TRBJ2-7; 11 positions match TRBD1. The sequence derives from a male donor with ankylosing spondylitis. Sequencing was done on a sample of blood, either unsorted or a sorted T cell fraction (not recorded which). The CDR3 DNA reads TGCGCCAGCAGCCACTCGAGGACAGGGGGCTATGTCGAGCAGTACTTC. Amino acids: CASSHSRTGGYVEQYF.